The present entry profiles one T cell receptor beta chain with its context. TCRdb's table, derived via immunoSEQ multiplex PCR, lists solely in-frame clones and lacks some. Of under 100,000 clones in the sample, 82% were seen once. The sample originates from a study of PD-L1 blockade in urothelial cancer. Study in general: Patients had been given 0 to 3 earlier chemotherapy regimens. Blood drawn 3 weeks (second dose) and 6 weeks after treatment start was analyzed.

Trimming took off 0 bases at V and 3 bases at J, with 10 bases between the two ends. In germline, CDR1 is SGDLS, CDR2 YYNGEE. There are 14 residues in the CDR3. The clonotype comes from a man in his 70s with urothelial cancer. The chain uses TRBV9 and TRBJ2-7; TRBD1 is a possible D gene (5 bases). This material consisted of PBMCs, taken around atezolizumab (anti-PD-L1) treatment. This chain's CDR3 is CASSVALGDYEQYF. The CDR3 nucleotides read TGTGCCAGCAGCGTAGCTTTAGGGGACTACGAGCAGTACTTC.